A single sample gave rise to the 7 T cell receptor beta chains below, sequenced in a study of cytomegalovirus exposure and HLA in healthy donors. 13 Jbeta primers and 60 Vbeta primers were used for the PCR. The table came from immunoSEQ multiplex PCR; TCRdb's copy has only in-frame clones and leaves some out. This sample has 150,000 or so clones, with roughly 85% found just once. The sequenced sample consisted of PBMCs. The receptors here all came from a man aged 18 to 29 in good health and CMV-seropositive.

On this clone itself: A read error may account for a junction end that differs from germline. The chain carries TRBV13 and TRBJ1-2; TRBD1 might be the D (6 bases). Per the germline V gene, CDR1 is PRHDT and CDR2 is FYEKMQ (reference sequence). CDR3 length: 14 residues. CDR3 region: CASSLGRGANGYTF. The CDR3 bases are TGTGCCAGCAGCCTAGGGCGGGGGGCGAATGGCTACACCTTC.

As regards this clone: Other DNA sequences in the sample encode the same CDR3. The rearrangement joins TRBV6-5 to TRBJ1-2, with 8 bases fitting TRBD1. From germline, CDR1 is MNHEY and CDR2 SVGAGI. The V and J ends lost 0 bases and 4 bases, in that order; junction bases with no gene match: 4. The CDR3 spans 15 residues. The CDR3 DNA is TGTGCCAGCAGTTACTCGGGAACAGGGGGCTATGGCTACACCTTC. Protein sequence: CASSYSGTGGYGYTF.

V gene TRBV4-3 combines with J gene TRBJ2-4, with D uncertain. The CDR3 loop spans 16 amino acids. The V end lost 1 base, the J end lost 5 bases, and 15 bases lay between the germline ends. Germline V gives CDR1 LGHNA, CDR2 YSLEER. CDR3 DNA sequence: TGCGCCAGCAGCCAAGGGGCCGGTATTGTACAAAACATTCAGTACTTC. It codes for CASSQGAGIVQNIQYF.

The gene calls are TRBV15 and TRBJ1-5, with D hard to call. Trimming took off 0 bases at V and 2 bases at J, with 17 bases between the two ends. The CDR3 has 18 residues. Germline assignment: CDR1 LNHNV and CDR2 YYDKDF (reference sequence). In DNA, the CDR3 is TGTGCCACCAGCAGAGAGTCGAATACAGCCTCGGGCAATCAGCCCCAGCATTTT. Amino acid sequence: CATSRESNTASGNQPQHF. Supplemented by reference TRBV15 and TRBJ1-5, the full variable domain reads DAMVIQNPRYQVTQFGKPVTLSCSQTLNHNVMYWYQQKSSQAPKLLFHYYDKDFNNEADTPDNFQSRRPNTSFCFLDIRSPGLGDTAMYLCATSRESNTASGNQPQHFGDGTRLSIL.

V usage is TRBV6-5 and J usage is TRBJ2-7; perhaps TRBD1 as D (5 bases). Trimming pared 0 bases from V and 2 bases from J, leaving 5 bases between. The germline V gene encodes CDR1 MNHEY and CDR2 SVGAGI. CDR3 size: 13 residues. The CDR3 DNA reads as TGTGCCAGCAGTTACTCGGGGCCCTACGAGCAGTACTTC. This translates into CASSYSGPYEQYF.

The table lists this clone with a few counts. The chain combines TRBV11-2 with TRBJ2-5; TRBD2 agrees at 8 bases. Germline trimming cut 3 bases from V and 5 bases from J; bases unmatched to any gene: 8. Germline V gene sequence: CDR1 SGHAT, CDR2 FQNNGV. The CDR3 spans 15 residues. CDR3 in DNA: TGTGCCAGCAGCTTTTCCTCGGGGGGGGTGGAGACCCAGTACTTC. Protein product: CASSFSSGGVETQYF.

This clone was detected only once. The chain links TRBV10-3 to TRBJ2-4; the match to TRBD2 covers 9 bases. With 8 bases clipped from V and 9 bases from J, the junction kept 14 bases outside the gene matches. Looked up from germline, CDR1 is ENHRY and CDR2 is SYGVKD. There are 15 residues in the CDR3. DNA of the CDR3: TGTGCCATCGGATCGATAGCGGGGGTGGGAGGCATTCAGTACTTC. Translation: CAIGSIAGVGGIQYF.